The clone carrying this T cell receptor beta chain was counted only a few times. Germline CDR1 KGHSH, CDR2 LQKENI. CDR3 length: 14 residues. The germline V and J ends were trimmed by 8 bases and 3 bases, with 13 bases remaining between them. The data were produced by immunoSEQ multiplex PCR, yet TCRdb's version contains in-frame clones alone and is incomplete. Here the sample spans some 350,000 clones, about 89% being singletons. These data are taken from a study of blood T cell repertoires in COVID-19. The TCR was taken from a woman aged 25 to 39 with COVID-19, enrolled during active disease. The rearrangement uses TRBV18 and TRBJ2-2, with a weak D call TRBD1 (5 bases). The sample comprised peripheral blood. The CDR3 reads CASTWEGDTGELFF. In DNA, the CDR3 is TGTGCCAGCACGTGGGAAGGGGACACCGGGGAGCTGTTTTTT. The full variable domain, with the rest looked up from reference TRBV18 and TRBJ2-2, is NAGVMQNPRHLVRRRGQEARLRCSPMKGHSHVYWYRQLPEEGLKFMVYLQKENIIDESGMPKERFSAEFPKEGPSILRIQQVVRGDSAAYFCASTWEGDTGELFFGEGSRLTVL.